These 12 T cell receptor beta chains originate from one sample sequenced in a study of cytomegalovirus exposure and HLA in healthy donors. Primers: 60 Vbeta forward and 13 Jbeta reverse. Measured with immunoSEQ multiplex PCR; TCRdb has only the in-frame clones, and not every one. The repertoire holds some 130,000 clones, with 75% to 80% as singletons. The sequenced sample was PBMCs. The receptor set was obtained from a man between 25 and 39 years old in good health and CMV-seronegative.

In its sample, this clone was seen once. V is TRBV19 and J is TRBJ1-5; no firm D call. This CDR3 region has 15 residues. Germline V CDR1 and CDR2: LNHDA, SQIVND (reference sequence). The ends were cut back, 1 base at V and 1 base at J, with 8 bases in the middle. CDR3: CASSIGSRSNQPQHF. CDR3 DNA: TGTGCCAGTAGTATAGGGTCTAGGAGCAATCAGCCCCAGCATTTT.

V usage is TRBV18 and J usage is TRBJ1-1, with TRBD1 matching over 11 bases. CDR3 size: 14 residues. With 8 bases clipped from V and 4 bases from J, the junction kept 6 bases outside the gene matches. Germline CDR1 is KGHSH and CDR2 is LQKENI. Written as DNA, the CDR3 is TGTGCCAGCGCTGGACAGGGGGCGCCCACTGAAGCTTTCTTT. Translated, it gives CASAGQGAPTEAFF.

The rearrangement joins TRBV7-2 to TRBJ2-7; 8 bases line up with TRBD1. The CDR3 contains 16 residues. Germline V gives CDR1 SGHTA, CDR2 FQGNSA. Trimming cost V 1 base and J 4 bases; bases outside gene matches: 9. The CDR3 region has the DNA TGTGCCAGCAGCTTAGAGGGAACGTACAGGGGGTACGAGCAGTACTTC. As protein: CASSLEGTYRGYEQYF. Full variable domain (outside the CDR3, taken from reference TRBV7-2 and TRBJ2-7): GAGVSQSPSNKVTEKGKDVELRCDPISGHTALYWYRQSLGQGLEFLIYFQGNSAPDKSGLPSDRFSAERTGGSVSTLTIQRTQQEDSAVYLCASSLEGTYRGYEQYFGPGTRLTVT.

The chain carries TRBV19 and TRBJ2-7, with D unclear. The CDR3 has 13 residues. Trimming left V 4 bases short and J 1 base short, with 8 bases between. Germline V gives CDR1 LNHDA, CDR2 SQIVND (reference sequence). In DNA, the CDR3 is TGTGCCAGTAGTACGCAGGTATCCTACGAGCAGTACTTC. Residues: CASSTQVSYEQYF.

This rearrangement joins TRBV18 to TRBJ1-1; possible D gene TRBD1, 6 bases. V shed 2 bases and J shed 0 bases, with 16 bases lying between them. CDR3 length: 17 amino acids. CDR1 is KGHSH and CDR2 is LQKENI in the germline V gene. CDR3 residues: CASSPRQLEGVNTEAFF. CDR3 nucleotides: TGTGCCAGCTCACCAAGGCAGCTAGAGGGGGTGAACACTGAAGCTTTCTTT.

The genes are TRBV10-3 and TRBJ2-3; 9 nucleotides align to TRBD1. In germline, CDR1 is ENHRY, CDR2 SYGVKD. This CDR3 has 16 amino acids. Trimming at V came to 1 base and at J to 5 bases, leaving 7 bases not matched to a gene. The CDR3 nucleotides read TGTGCCATCAGTGAGTGGGGACAGGGTAGGGAAGATACGCAGTATTTT. Translating gives CAISEWGQGREDTQYF.

This clone came up a few times. The chain couples TRBV30 to TRBJ2-5; a possible D gene is TRBD2 (5 bases). CDR1 is GTSNPN and CDR2 is SVGIG in the germline V gene (reference sequence). With 0 bases removed from V and 5 bases from J, the gap between germline ends came to 13 bases. CDR3 length: 14 amino acids. The CDR3 nucleotides are TGTGCCTGGAGTGTAGCGTACCCGGGGGAGACCCAGTACTTC. Translating gives CAWSVAYPGETQYF.

This clone was counted a single time. The rearrangement joins TRBV27 to TRBJ1-4; D remains unclear. This CDR3 spans 14 amino acids. CDR1 MNHEY and CDR2 SMNVEV come from the germline V gene (reference sequence). Trimming took off 5 bases at V and 0 bases at J, with 7 bases between the two ends. In DNA, the CDR3 is TGTGCCAGCAGTGCCTATGCAACTAATGAAAAACTGTTTTTT. This translates into CASSAYATNEKLFF.

CDR3 in DNA: TGCAGCGCCGAGGGACAGTCCCATGGCTACACCTTC. It translates to CSAEGQSHGYTF. J is TRBJ1-2 and V is TRBV29-1; 7 bases agree with TRBD1. The germline V gene encodes CDR1 SQVTM and CDR2 ANQGSEA. V lost 7 bases and J lost 6; bases outside the gene matches: 8. The CDR3 is made up of 12 amino acids.

The chain uses TRBV9 and TRBJ1-1, with D uncertain. Deletions cut 3 bases from V and 6 bases from J, with 15 bases between. Germline-derived CDR1 and CDR2 are SGDLS and YYNGEE. The CDR3 length is 14 residues. The CDR3 sequence: CASSAPGANPEAFF. Written as DNA, the CDR3 is TGTGCCAGCAGCGCGCCGGGAGCCAACCCTGAAGCTTTCTTT.

This sequence joins TRBV7-2 and TRBJ2-1; the match to TRBD2 covers 11 bases. The ends lost 5 bases at V and 4 bases at J; junction bases unmatched: 4. The germline gives CDR1 SGHTA, CDR2 FQGNSA. The length of the CDR3 is 15 residues. CDR3 in amino acids: CASSPTSGAYNEQFF. The DNA of the CDR3 is TGTGCCAGCAGCCCGACTAGCGGGGCTTACAATGAGCAGTTCTTC.

This clone showed up just a few times. Mismatch with germline at one junction end may stem from a read error. The J gene is TRBJ2-2, the V gene TRBV7-9; 11 bases line up with TRBD1. CDR1 and CDR2 from the germline V gene are SEHNR and FQNEAQ (reference sequence). The CDR3 loop spans 16 amino acids. The DNA for the CDR3 is TGTTCCAGCAGCCCATGGACAGGGGGCCATACTCGGGAGCTGTTTTTT. Translating it yields CSSSPWTGGHTRELFF.